What follows are 7 T cell receptor beta chains derived from one specimen sequenced in a study of patients and donors after allogeneic stem cell transplantation. TCRdb redid the calling of the RT-PCR reads with MiXCR, one entry per CDR3 protein. The table lists approximately 98,000 distinct CDR3 sequences, approximately 40% of them singletons. Sequencing was carried out using blood, either unsorted or a sorted T cell fraction (not recorded which). The receptors come from a human donor who was either an allogeneic HSCT recipient or a stem cell or donor lymphocyte infusion donor (not recorded which). It is not recorded whose cells these are; they may come from a transplant donor.

This clonotype was detected only a few times. CDR3 residues: CASSSGGNEQFF. The CDR3 coding sequence is TGTGCCAGCAGCTCCGGGGGAAATGAGCAGTTCTTC. The V call is TRBV5-5, the J call TRBJ2-1; D may be TRBD2 (6 bases). The CDR3 sequence is 12 residues long. V lost 3 bases and J lost 7, with 8 bases in between. Germline lookup yields CDR1 SGHKS and CDR2 YYEKEE (reference sequence).

This clonotype was recorded many times. The chain is built from TRBV20-1 and TRBJ1-2, with D uncertain. V was clipped by 3 bases and J by 5 bases, with 7 bases between them. CDR1 DFQATT and CDR2 SNEGSKA come from the germline V gene (reference sequence). The CDR3 is made up of 11 amino acids. CDR3 coding DNA: TGCAGTGCTAGTCAGGAATATGGCTACACCTTC. Translation: CSASQEYGYTF.

This clonotype was seen a handful of times. The CDR3 DNA is TGCGCCAGCAGCTTGTTACTAGCGGGGAACACCGGGGAGCTGTTTTTT. The encoded protein is CASSLLLAGNTGELFF. The V call is TRBV5-1, the J call TRBJ2-2, with TRBD2 identical over 9 bases. The CDR3 is 16 amino acids. From germline, CDR1 is SGHRS and CDR2 YFSETQ. J gave up 1 base and V 1 base, and 2 bases lay outside the gene matches.

The chain recombines TRBV20-1 with TRBJ2-1; 8 bases align to TRBD1. Germline CDR1 and CDR2: DFQATT and SNEGSKA (reference sequence). Trimming took 6 bases from V and 4 from J; bases not matched to a gene: 11. CDR3 length: 15 residues. The CDR3 region is CSAWGQAHQYNEQFF. For the CDR3, the DNA is TGCAGTGCCTGGGGACAGGCTCACCAGTACAATGAGCAGTTCTTC.

This clonotype has just a few counts. This sequence joins TRBV9 and TRBJ2-3, with D unclear. The CDR3 runs to 16 residues. Germline V gene sequence: CDR1 SGDLS, CDR2 YYNGEE. The V end lost 0 bases, the J end lost 1 base, and 12 bases lay between the germline ends. The CDR3 bases are TGTGCCAGCAGCGTAGGGGAAGGGAAACGCACAGATACGCAGTATTTT. Translated, it gives CASSVGEGKRTDTQYF.

This chain connects TRBV18 to TRBJ1-6, with 8 bases identical to TRBD1. The CDR3 length is 15 residues. V shed 3 bases and J 10 bases; nucleotides not matched to a gene: 8. Looked up from germline, CDR1 is KGHSH and CDR2 is LQKENI. The CDR3 sequence: CASSPLDRVRSPLHF. The CDR3, as DNA: TGTGCCAGCTCACCCTTGGACAGGGTACGATCACCCCTCCACTTT.

In its sample, this clonotype was seen a few times. The chain combines TRBV9 with TRBJ1-2, with TRBD1 identical over 7 bases. V lost 4 bases to trimming and J lost 6 bases; unmatched junction nucleotides: 6. The CDR3 spans 13 residues. In germline, CDR1 is SGDLS, CDR2 YYNGEE. In DNA form, the CDR3 reads TGTGCCAGCAGCCCAGGGGGAGGAAATGGCTACACCTTC. Translating it yields CASSPGGGNGYTF.